Shown below are 23 T cell receptor beta chains from a single sample sequenced in a study of T cell responses to AZD1222 COVID-19 vaccine. Assay: immunoSEQ multiplex PCR; the TCRdb copy retains only in-frame clones and omits some. The sample lists 160,000 or so clones, 91% occurring once. The source was peripheral blood, collected on day 0 of AZD1222 vaccination. These receptors were obtained from an adult in good health.

The genes are TRBV2 and TRBJ2-3; TRBD2 matches at 13 bases. Per the germline V gene, CDR1 is SNHLY and CDR2 is FYNNEI. The CDR3 runs to 15 residues. Trimming took 6 bases from V and 7 from J; bases not matched to a gene: 7. CDR3 sequence (DNA): TGTGCCAGCAGACGGACTAGCGGGGGATCGAATACGCAGTATTTT. It codes for CASRRTSGGSNTQYF.

This clone was seen a handful of times. The chain links TRBV10-3 to TRBJ2-7, with TRBD2 as a possible D gene (6 bases). The germline CDR1 and CDR2 sequences are ENHRY and SYGVKD. This CDR3 contains 13 residues. V was cut by 7 bases and J by 2 bases, with 12 bases left in between. The CDR3 DNA follows: TGTGCCATCAAACACAGACTAGCCTACGAGCAGTACTTC. This encodes CAIKHRLAYEQYF.

Points on this clone: The sample contains more than one DNA sequence encoding this CDR3. V and J are TRBV5-6 and TRBJ1-1, with D hard to call. Between the trimmed V and J ends, which lost 0 bases and 5 bases, there was a span of 5 bases. Germline V lookup: CDR1 SGHDT, CDR2 YYEEEE. The CDR3 runs to 12 residues. The CDR3 here is CASSLVGTEAFF. The CDR3 nucleotides are TGTGCCAGCAGCTTGGTAGGGACTGAAGCTTTCTTT.

This chain links TRBV9 with TRBJ2-7; 7 positions match TRBD2. Germline CDR1 reads SGDLS; CDR2 reads YYNGEE. V shed 0 bases and J 7 bases; nucleotides not matched to a gene: 16. This CDR3 has 17 residues. The CDR3 here is CASSVGASGRGAGEQYF. The CDR3 nucleotides read TGTGCCAGCAGCGTAGGGGCCTCGGGTCGGGGAGCGGGAGAGCAGTACTTC.

The rearrangement uses TRBV7-2 and TRBJ2-2, with D maybe TRBD1 (6 bases). Per the germline V gene, CDR1 is SGHTA and CDR2 is FQGNSA. V was cut by 2 bases and J by 8 bases, with 24 bases left in between. The CDR3 spans 18 residues. The CDR3 protein is CASSLRHGQGQKLGELFF. CDR3 bases: TGTGCCAGCAGCTTAAGGCACGGGCAGGGGCAAAAGTTGGGGGAGCTGTTTTTT.

In DNA form, the CDR3 reads TGCGCCAGCTCTCAGACAGGGCCCTCTGGAAACACCATATATTTT. Encoded protein: CASSQTGPSGNTIYF. The genes are TRBV5-1 and TRBJ1-3; 7 nucleotides align to TRBD1. CDR1 is SGHRS, CDR2 YFSETQ, per germline. Trimming at V came to 7 bases and at J to 0 bases, leaving 7 bases not matched to a gene. CDR3 length: 15 residues.

The chain carries TRBV29-1 and TRBJ1-1, with 8 bases lining up with TRBD1. V gave up 0 bases and J gave up 3 bases; unmatched junction bases: 6. Germline V gene data show CDR1 as SQVTM and CDR2 as ANQGSEA. This CDR3 region has 15 residues. The CDR3 DNA reads TGCAGCGTTGAAGAGGGACAGGCTTCGTACACTGAAGCTTTCTTT. As protein: CSVEEGQASYTEAFF.

The chain links TRBV6-2 or TRBV6-3 to TRBJ1-1; weak D call: TRBD1 (5 bases). CDR3 size: 15 residues. Trimming took off 5 bases at V and 3 bases at J, with 16 bases between the two ends. Germline V CDR1 and CDR2: MNHEY, SVGEGT. The CDR3 coding sequence is TGTGCCAGCAGTGCACGCAGGGATAAGGACACTGAAGCTTTCTTT. Its protein product is CASSARRDKDTEAFF.

The chain combines TRBV6-6 with TRBJ1-2; D uncertain. V was shortened by 5 bases and J by 5 bases, with 24 bases between the two germline ends. Germline values: CDR1 MNHNY, CDR2 SVGAGI (reference sequence). CDR3 length: 17 amino acids. CDR3 DNA: TGTGCCAGCAGTCCCGTGCACCCCCCTGGCAGAAATTATGGCTACACCTTC. This encodes CASSPVHPPGRNYGYTF.

The chain carries TRBV19 and TRBJ1-2; D may be TRBD1 (6 bases). The CDR3 loop spans 13 amino acids. V lost 6 bases to trimming and J lost 7 bases, with 15 bases between them. Per germline, CDR1 LNHDA and CDR2 SQIVND (reference sequence). CDR3 residues: CASSVDQGSGYTF. The CDR3 nucleotides read TGTGCCAGTAGCGTCGACCAGGGGTCTGGCTACACCTTC.

The chain couples TRBV7-2 to TRBJ2-7, with 7 positions matching TRBD1. V was pared by 3 bases and J by 2 bases, with 7 bases of the junction left unmatched. The CDR3 loop spans 15 amino acids. The germline V gene has CDR1 SGHTA and CDR2 FQGNSA. The CDR3 DNA sequence: TGTGCCAGCAGCTTCCGGACTCAGGGGGCCTACGAGCAGTACTTC. Translating it yields CASSFRTQGAYEQYF.

V and J are TRBV9 and TRBJ1-2, with 7 bases lining up with TRBD1. The CDR3 sequence is 15 residues long. Germline values: CDR1 SGDLS, CDR2 YYNGEE. V was pared by 3 bases and J by 0 bases, with 5 bases of the junction left unmatched. The CDR3 DNA follows: TGTGCCAGCAGCGCAACAGGGACAGCTAACTATGGCTACACCTTC. Its translation: CASSATGTANYGYTF.

The chain recombines TRBV6-2 or TRBV6-3 with TRBJ1-5, with D tentatively TRBD1 (6 bases). The CDR3 is made up of 19 amino acids. Germline V gene sequence: CDR1 MNHEY, CDR2 SVGEGT. The V and J ends lost 2 bases and 0 bases respectively, with 20 bases between them. The CDR3 sequence is CASSYDGDKSSNSNQPQHF. The CDR3 nucleotides are TGTGCCAGCAGTTACGATGGGGACAAAAGTTCGAATAGCAATCAGCCCCAGCATTTT.

The chain joins TRBV6-5 to TRBJ2-5; 11 bases are shared with TRBD1. CDR1 MNHEY and CDR2 SVGAGI come from the germline V gene. V shed 6 bases and J 4 bases; nucleotides not matched to a gene: 7. The CDR3 is 15 amino acids. Written as DNA, the CDR3 is TGTGCCAGCAGCGCCGGGACAGGGGGAGTAGAGACCCAGTACTTC. It specifies CASSAGTGGVETQYF.

J is TRBJ1-1 and V is TRBV5-1; D is unresolved. Germline lookup yields CDR1 SGHRS and CDR2 YFSETQ. The CDR3 spans 14 residues. The V and J ends lost 0 bases and 0 bases respectively, with 6 bases between them. CDR3 DNA: TGCGCCAGCAGCTTGGCCGTCCTGAACACTGAAGCTTTCTTT. It codes for CASSLAVLNTEAFF.

The chain combines TRBV11-2 with TRBJ1-6; D is unclear. V gave up 3 bases and J gave up 13 bases, with 10 bases separating them. The length of the CDR3 is 12 residues. CDR1 is SGHAT and CDR2 is FQNNGV in the germline V gene. CDR3 nucleotides: TGTGCCAGCAGCTTGGAAACTGGTCCCCTCCACTTT. It yields the protein CASSLETGPLHF.

The chain recombines TRBV7-9 with TRBJ2-5; 7 positions agree with TRBD2. The CDR3 sequence is 16 residues long. Germline CDR1 is SEHNR and CDR2 is FQNEAQ (reference sequence). V dropped 7 bases and J dropped 4; count of bases not matched to a gene: 15. The CDR3 loop is CASTHFPSGQRETQYF. In nucleotides, the CDR3 is TGTGCCAGCACCCACTTCCCTAGCGGTCAGCGAGAGACCCAGTACTTC.

The chain combines TRBV19 with TRBJ1-5, with D perhaps TRBD1 (5 bases). The CDR3 contains 15 residues. V shed 0 bases and J shed 8 bases, with 14 bases lying between them. Germline CDR1 is LNHDA and CDR2 is SQIVND (reference sequence). CDR3 region: CASSIEQGTQEPQHF. DNA of the CDR3: TGTGCCAGTAGTATAGAACAAGGGACTCAAGAGCCCCAGCATTTT.

This clone was observed once. The chain carries TRBV30 and TRBJ2-3; 9 bases are a match to TRBD1. The junction had 6 bases not matched to a gene; V was cut back by 4 bases and J by 4 bases. Germline CDR1 is GTSNPN and CDR2 is SVGIG (reference sequence). The CDR3 consists of 14 residues. This CDR3 is CAWTGTGRADTQYF. In DNA form, the CDR3 reads TGTGCCTGGACCGGGACAGGGCGAGCAGATACGCAGTATTTT.

This clone was observed a handful of times. Written as DNA, the CDR3 is TGTGCCAGCAGCTCGAGGGACAGGGAGCAGTCTGGAAACACCATATATTTT. It yields the protein CASSSRDREQSGNTIYF. V usage is TRBV7-6 and J usage is TRBJ1-3, with TRBD1 matching over 9 bases. From germline, CDR1 is SGHVS and CDR2 FNYEAQ. The junction had 8 bases not matched to a gene; V was cut back by 4 bases and J by 1 base. This CDR3 contains 17 residues.

This clone was found once. This chain uses TRBV9 with TRBJ1-2; 7 positions match TRBD1. The J segment lost 4 bases and the V segment lost 3 bases, leaving 6 bases of the junction unmatched. This CDR3 comprises 14 residues. Germline V gives CDR1 SGDLS, CDR2 YYNGEE. The CDR3 coding sequence is TGTGCCAGCAGCGAAGGGGGCGCGGGCTATGGCTACACCTTC. Translated: CASSEGGAGYGYTF.

The chain employs TRBV19 and TRBJ1-3, with 7 bases fitting TRBD1. Germline V gene data show CDR1 as LNHDA and CDR2 as SQIVND (reference sequence). The V gene end was trimmed by 3 bases and the J gene end by 3 bases; junction bases not matched to a gene: 8. The CDR3 contains 16 residues. The DNA of the CDR3 is TGTGCCAGTAGTATCCGAGGGGGCGCTGATGGAAACACCATATATTTT. It translates to CASSIRGGADGNTIYF. Supplemented by reference TRBV19 and TRBJ1-3, the full variable domain reads DGGITQSPKYLFRKEGQNVTLSCEQNLNHDAMYWYRQDPGQGLRLIYYSQIVNDFQKGDIAEGYSVSREKKESFPLTVTSAQKNPTAFYLCASSIRGGADGNTIYFGEGSWLTVV.

The genes are TRBV5-6 and TRBJ1-5, with D unresolved. The length of the CDR3 is 16 residues. Germline CDR1 is SGHDT and CDR2 is YYEEEE. The V end lost 5 bases, the J end lost 5 bases, and 20 bases lay between the germline ends. The CDR3: CASSRNEDGFHQPQHF. The CDR3, as DNA: TGTGCCAGCAGTCGGAATGAGGACGGGTTTCATCAGCCCCAGCATTTT.